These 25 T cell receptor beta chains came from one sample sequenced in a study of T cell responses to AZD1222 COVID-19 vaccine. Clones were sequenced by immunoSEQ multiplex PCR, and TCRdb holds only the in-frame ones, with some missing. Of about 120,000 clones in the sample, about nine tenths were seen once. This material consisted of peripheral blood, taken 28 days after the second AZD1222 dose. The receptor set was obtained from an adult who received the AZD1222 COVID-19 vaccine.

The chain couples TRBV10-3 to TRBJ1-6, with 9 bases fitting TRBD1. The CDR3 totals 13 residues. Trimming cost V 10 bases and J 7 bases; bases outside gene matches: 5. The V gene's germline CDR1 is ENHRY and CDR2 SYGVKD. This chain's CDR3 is CATGQGQNSPLHF. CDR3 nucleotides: TGTGCCACGGGACAGGGCCAGAATTCACCCCTCCACTTT.

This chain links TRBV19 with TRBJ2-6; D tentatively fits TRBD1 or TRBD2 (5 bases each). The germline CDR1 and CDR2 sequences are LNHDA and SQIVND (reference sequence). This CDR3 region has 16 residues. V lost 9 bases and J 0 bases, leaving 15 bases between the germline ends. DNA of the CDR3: TGTGCCAGCGCACCGGGACGGTTCTCTGGGGCCAACGTCCTGACTTTC. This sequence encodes CASAPGRFSGANVLTF. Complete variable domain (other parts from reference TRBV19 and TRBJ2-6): DGGITQSPKYLFRKEGQNVTLSCEQNLNHDAMYWYRQDPGQGLRLIYYSQIVNDFQKGDIAEGYSVSREKKESFPLTVTSAQKNPTAFYLCASAPGRFSGANVLTFGAGSRLTVL.

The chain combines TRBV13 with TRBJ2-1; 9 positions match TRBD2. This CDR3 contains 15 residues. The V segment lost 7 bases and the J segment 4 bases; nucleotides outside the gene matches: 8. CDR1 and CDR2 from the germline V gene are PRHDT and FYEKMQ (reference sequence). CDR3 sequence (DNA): TGTGCCAGCACCGACGGGACTAGCAGATACAATGAGCAGTTCTTC. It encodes CASTDGTSRYNEQFF.

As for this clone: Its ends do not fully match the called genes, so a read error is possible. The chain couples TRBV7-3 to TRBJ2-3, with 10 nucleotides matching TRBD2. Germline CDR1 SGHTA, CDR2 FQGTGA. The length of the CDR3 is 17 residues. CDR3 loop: CASSLTRAGGLTDTQYF. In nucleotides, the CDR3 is TGTGCCAGCAGTTTAACGAGAGCGGGAGGGCTAACAGATACGCAGTATTTT.

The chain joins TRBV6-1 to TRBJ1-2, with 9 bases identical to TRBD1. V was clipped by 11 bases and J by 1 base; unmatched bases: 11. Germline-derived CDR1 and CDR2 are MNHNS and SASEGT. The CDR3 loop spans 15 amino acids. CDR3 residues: CASKGQGLNNYGYTF. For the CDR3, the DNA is TGTGCCTCTAAGGGACAGGGATTAAATAACTATGGCTACACCTTC.

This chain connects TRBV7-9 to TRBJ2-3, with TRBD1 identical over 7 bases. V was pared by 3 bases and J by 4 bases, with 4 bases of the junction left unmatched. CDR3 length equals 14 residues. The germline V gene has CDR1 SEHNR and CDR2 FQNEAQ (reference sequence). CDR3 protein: CASSFRQGADTQYF. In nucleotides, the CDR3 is TGTGCCAGCAGCTTTAGACAGGGTGCAGATACGCAGTATTTT.

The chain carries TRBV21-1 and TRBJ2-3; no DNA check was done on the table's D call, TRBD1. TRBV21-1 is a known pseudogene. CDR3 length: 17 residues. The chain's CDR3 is CASSKIYRGLSTDTQYF. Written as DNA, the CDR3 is TGTGCCAGCAGCAAAATCTACAGGGGGCTGAGCACAGATACGCAGTATTTT.

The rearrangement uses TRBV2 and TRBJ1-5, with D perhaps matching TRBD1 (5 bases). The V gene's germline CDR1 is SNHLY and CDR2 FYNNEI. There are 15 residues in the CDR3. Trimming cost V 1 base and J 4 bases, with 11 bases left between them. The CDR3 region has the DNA TGTGCCAGCAGTGAAGTGTCAGCAGGGAATCAGCCCCAGCATTTT. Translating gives CASSEVSAGNQPQHF.

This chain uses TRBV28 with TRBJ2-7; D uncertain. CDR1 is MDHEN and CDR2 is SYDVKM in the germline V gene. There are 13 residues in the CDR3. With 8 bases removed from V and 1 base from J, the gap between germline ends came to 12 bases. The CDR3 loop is CASGIYGSYEQYF. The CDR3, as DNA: TGTGCCAGCGGAATATACGGATCCTACGAGCAGTACTTC.

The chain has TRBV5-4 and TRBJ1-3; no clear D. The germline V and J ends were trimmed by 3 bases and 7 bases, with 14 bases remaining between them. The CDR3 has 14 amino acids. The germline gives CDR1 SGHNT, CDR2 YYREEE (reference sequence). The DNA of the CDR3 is TGTGCCAGCAGCTCCGGACGGGAGGTCAACACCATATATTTT. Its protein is CASSSGREVNTIYF.

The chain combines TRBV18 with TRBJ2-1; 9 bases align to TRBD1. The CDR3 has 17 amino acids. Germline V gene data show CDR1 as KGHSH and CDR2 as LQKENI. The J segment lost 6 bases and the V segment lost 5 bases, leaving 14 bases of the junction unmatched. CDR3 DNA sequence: TGTGCCAGCTCAACCGGGACAGGGCGGAGGGGCCCCAATGAGCAGTTCTTC. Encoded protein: CASSTGTGRRGPNEQFF.

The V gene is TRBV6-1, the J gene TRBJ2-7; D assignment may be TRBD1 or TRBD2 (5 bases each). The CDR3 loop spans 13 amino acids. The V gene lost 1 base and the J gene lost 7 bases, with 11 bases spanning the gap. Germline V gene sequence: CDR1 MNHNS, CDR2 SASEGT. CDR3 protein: CASSEVGPGEQYF. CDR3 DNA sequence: TGTGCCAGCAGTGAAGTGGGACCGGGAGAGCAGTACTTC.

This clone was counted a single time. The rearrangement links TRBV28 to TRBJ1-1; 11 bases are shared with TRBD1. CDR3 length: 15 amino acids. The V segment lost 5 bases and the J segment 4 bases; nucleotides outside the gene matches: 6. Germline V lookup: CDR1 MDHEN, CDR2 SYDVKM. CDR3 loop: CASSQGQGEVTEAFF. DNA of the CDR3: TGTGCCAGCAGTCAGGGACAGGGGGAGGTCACTGAAGCTTTCTTT.

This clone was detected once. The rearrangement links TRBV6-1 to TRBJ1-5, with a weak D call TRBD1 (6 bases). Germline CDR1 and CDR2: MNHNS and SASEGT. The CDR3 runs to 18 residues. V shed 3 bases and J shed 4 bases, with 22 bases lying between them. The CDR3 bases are TGTGCCAGCAGTGATGACGTGAGGGGCAGGGGACGAAATCAGCCCCAGCATTTT. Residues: CASSDDVRGRGRNQPQHF.

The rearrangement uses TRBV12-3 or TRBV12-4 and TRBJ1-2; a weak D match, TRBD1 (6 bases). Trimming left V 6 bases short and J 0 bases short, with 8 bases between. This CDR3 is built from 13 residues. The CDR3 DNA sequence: TGTGCCAGCAGCCGGACAGCTAACTATGGCTACACCTTC. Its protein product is CASSRTANYGYTF.

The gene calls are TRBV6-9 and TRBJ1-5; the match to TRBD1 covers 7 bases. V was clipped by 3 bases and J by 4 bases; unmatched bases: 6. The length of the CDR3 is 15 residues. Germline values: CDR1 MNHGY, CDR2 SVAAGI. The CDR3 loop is CASSYERGPNQPQHF. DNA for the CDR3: TGTGCCAGCAGTTACGAAAGGGGGCCAAATCAGCCCCAGCATTTT.

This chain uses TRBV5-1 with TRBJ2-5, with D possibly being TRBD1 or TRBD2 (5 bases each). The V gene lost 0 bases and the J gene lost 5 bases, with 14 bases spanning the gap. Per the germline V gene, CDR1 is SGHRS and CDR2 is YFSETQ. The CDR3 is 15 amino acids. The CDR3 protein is CASSLEWDAGETQYF. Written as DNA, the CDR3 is TGCGCCAGCAGCTTGGAATGGGACGCAGGGGAGACCCAGTACTTC.

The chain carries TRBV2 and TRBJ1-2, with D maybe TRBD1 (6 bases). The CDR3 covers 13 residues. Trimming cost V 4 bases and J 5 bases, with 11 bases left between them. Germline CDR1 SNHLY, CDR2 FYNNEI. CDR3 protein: CASSGGGAYGYTF. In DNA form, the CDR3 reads TGTGCCAGCAGTGGAGGGGGGGCGTATGGCTACACCTTC.

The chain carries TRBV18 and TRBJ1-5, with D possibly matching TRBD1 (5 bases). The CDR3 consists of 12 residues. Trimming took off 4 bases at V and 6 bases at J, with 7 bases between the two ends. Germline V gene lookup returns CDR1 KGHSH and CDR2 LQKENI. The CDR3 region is CASSRQGQPQHF. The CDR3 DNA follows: TGTGCCAGCTCACGGCAGGGTCAGCCCCAGCATTTT.

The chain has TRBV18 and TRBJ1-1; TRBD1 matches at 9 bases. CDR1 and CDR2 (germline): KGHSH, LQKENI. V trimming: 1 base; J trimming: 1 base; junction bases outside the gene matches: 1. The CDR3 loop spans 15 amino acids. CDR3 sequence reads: CASSPQTGGNTEAFF. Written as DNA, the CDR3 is TGTGCCAGCTCACCACAGACAGGGGGGAACACTGAAGCTTTCTTT.

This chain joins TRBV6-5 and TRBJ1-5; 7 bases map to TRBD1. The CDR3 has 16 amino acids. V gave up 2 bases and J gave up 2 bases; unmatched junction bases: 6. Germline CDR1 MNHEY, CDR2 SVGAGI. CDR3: CASSYRNRGGNQPQHF. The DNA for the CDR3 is TGTGCCAGCAGTTACCGAAACAGGGGAGGCAATCAGCCCCAGCATTTT.

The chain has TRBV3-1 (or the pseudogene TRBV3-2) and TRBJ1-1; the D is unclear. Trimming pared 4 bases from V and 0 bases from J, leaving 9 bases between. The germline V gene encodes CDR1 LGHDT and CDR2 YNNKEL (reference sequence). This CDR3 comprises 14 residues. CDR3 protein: CASSLRRLNTEAFF. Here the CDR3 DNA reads TGTGCCAGCAGCCTTCGACGGTTGAACACTGAAGCTTTCTTT.

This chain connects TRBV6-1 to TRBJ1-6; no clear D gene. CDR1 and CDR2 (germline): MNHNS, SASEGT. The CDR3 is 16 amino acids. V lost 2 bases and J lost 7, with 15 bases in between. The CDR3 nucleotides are TGTGCCAGCAGTGAATGGGCAGCCGAAGGGAATTCACCCCTCCACTTT. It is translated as CASSEWAAEGNSPLHF.

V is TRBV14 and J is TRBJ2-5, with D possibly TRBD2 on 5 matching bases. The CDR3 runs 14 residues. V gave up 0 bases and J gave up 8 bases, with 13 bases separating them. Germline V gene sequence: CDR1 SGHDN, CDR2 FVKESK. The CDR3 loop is CASSQESGWGTQYF. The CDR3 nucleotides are TGTGCCAGCAGCCAAGAATCGGGGTGGGGAACCCAGTACTTC.

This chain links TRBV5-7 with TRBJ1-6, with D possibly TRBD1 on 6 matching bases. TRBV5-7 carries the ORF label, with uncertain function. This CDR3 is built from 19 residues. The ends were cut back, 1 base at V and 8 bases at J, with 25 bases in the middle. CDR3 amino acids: CASSLLNRDTLRSDSPLHF. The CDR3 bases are TGTGCCAGCAGCTTGTTGAACAGGGATACTCTTAGGTCGGATTCACCCCTCCACTTT.